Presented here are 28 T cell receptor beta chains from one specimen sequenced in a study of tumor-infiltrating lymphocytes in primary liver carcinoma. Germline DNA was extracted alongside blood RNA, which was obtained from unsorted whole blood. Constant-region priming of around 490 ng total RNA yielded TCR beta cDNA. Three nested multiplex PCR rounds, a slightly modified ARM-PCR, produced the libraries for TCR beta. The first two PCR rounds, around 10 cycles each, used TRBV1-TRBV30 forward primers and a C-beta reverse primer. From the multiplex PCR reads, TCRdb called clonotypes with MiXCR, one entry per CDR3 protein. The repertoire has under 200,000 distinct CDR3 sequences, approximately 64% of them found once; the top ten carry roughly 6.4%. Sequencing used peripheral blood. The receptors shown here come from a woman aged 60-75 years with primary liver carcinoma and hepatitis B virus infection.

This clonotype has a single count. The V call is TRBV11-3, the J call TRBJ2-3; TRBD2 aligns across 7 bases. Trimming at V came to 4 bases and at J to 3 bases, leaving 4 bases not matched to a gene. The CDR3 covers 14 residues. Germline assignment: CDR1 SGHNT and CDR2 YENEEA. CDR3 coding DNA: TGTGCCAGCAGCTATCGGACTAGGACAGATACGCAGTATTTT. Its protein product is CASSYRTRTDTQYF. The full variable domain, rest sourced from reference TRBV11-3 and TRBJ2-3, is EAGVVQSPRYKIIEKKQPVAFWCNPISGHNTLYWYLQNLGQGPELLIRYENEEAVDDSQLPKDRFSAERLKGVDSTLKIQPAELGDSAVYLCASSYRTRTDTQYFGPGTRLTVL.

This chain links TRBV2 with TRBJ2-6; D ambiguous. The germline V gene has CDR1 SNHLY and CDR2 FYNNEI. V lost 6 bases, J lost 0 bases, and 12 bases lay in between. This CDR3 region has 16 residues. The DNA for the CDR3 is TGTGCCAGCAGCTCCAGACGTGCCTCTGGGGCCAACGTCCTGACTTTC. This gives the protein CASSSRRASGANVLTF.

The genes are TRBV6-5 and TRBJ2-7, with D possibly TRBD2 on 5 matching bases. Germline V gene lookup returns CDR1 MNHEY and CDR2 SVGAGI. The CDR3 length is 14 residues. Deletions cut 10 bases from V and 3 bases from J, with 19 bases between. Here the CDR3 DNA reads TGTGCCACCCTCTCGACACGGGGAATCTACGAGCAGTACTTC. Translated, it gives CATLSTRGIYEQYF.

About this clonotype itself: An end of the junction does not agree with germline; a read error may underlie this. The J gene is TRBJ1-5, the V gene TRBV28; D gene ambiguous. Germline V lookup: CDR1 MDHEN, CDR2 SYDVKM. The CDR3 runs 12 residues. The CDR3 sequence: CASRDGNQPQHF. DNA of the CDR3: TGTGCCAGCAGGGACGGCAATCAGCCTCAGCATTTT.

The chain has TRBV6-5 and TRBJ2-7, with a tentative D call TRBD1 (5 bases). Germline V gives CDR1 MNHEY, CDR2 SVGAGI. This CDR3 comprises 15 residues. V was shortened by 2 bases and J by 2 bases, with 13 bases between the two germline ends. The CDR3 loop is CASSYPSRAPYEQYF. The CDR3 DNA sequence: TGTGCCAGCAGTTACCCCTCCAGGGCCCCCTACGAGCAGTACTTC.

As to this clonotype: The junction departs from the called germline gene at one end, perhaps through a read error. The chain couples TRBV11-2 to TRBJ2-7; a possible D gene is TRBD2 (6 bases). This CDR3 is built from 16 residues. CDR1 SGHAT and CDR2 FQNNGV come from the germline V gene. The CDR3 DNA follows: TGTGCCAGCAGCTTAGTGTGGGGGGACGATTCCTACGAGCAGTACTTT. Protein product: CASSLVWGDDSYEQYF.

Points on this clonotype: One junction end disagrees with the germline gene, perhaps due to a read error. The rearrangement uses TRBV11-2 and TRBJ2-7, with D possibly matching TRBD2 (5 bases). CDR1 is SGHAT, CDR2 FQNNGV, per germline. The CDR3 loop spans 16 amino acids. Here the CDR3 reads CGSSYGEKTSGSEQYF. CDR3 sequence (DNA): TGTGGCAGCAGCTACGGCGAGAAGACCTCGGGAAGCGAGCAGTACTTC.

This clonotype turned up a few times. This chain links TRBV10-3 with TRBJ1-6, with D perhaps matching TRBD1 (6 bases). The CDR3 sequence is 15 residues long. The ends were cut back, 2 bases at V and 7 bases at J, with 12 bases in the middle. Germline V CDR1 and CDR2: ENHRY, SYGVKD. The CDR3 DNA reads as TGTGCCATCAGTGAGGGGGACACCGACAATTCACCCCTCCACTTT. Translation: CAISEGDTDNSPLHF.

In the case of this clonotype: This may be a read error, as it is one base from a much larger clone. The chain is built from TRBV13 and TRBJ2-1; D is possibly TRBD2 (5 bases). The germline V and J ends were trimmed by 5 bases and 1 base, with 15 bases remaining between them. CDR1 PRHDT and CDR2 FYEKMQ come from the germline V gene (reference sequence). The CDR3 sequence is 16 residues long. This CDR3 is CASSPSRRSSYNEQFF. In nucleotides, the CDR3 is TGTGCCAGCAGCCCTAGCAGGAGGTCGTCCTACAATGAGCAGTTCTTC. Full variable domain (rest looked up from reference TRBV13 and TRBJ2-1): AAGVIQSPRHLIKEKRETATLKCYPIPRHDTVYWYQQGPGQDPQFLISFYEKMQSDKGSIPDRFSAQQFSDYHSELNMSSLELGDSALYFCASSPSRRSSYNEQFFGPGTRLTVL.

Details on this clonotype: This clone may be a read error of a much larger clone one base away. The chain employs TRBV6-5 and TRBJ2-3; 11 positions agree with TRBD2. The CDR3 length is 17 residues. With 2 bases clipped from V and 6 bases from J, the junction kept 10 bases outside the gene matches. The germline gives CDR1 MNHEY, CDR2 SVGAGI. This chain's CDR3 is CASSYAYVSSGRDTQYF. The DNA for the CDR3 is TGTGCCAGCAGTTACGCGTATGTTTCTAGCGGGAGGGATACGCAGTATTTT.

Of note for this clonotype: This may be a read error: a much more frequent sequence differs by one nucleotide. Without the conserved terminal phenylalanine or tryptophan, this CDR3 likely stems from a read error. This chain's CDR3 is CSVSFAGYYEQYL. CDR3 nucleotides: TGCAGCGTTTCGTTCGCGGGATACTACGAGCAGTACCTC. The chain links TRBV29-1 to TRBJ2-7, with a tentative D call TRBD2 (6 bases). This CDR3 comprises 13 residues. In germline, CDR1 is SQVTM, CDR2 ANQGSEA. Trimming stripped 5 bases from V and 3 bases from J, with 14 bases between.

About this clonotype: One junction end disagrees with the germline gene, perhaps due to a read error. CDR3 nucleotide sequence: TGTGCCAGCTGCTTAGGTCAAGGCGGGAGGGCTGGCTACAATGAGCAATTCTTC. Protein product: CASCLGQGGRAGYNEQFF. The chain has TRBV11-3 and TRBJ2-1, with TRBD2 matching 9 bases. Germline V gene lookup returns CDR1 SGHNT and CDR2 YENEEA. The CDR3 contains 18 residues.

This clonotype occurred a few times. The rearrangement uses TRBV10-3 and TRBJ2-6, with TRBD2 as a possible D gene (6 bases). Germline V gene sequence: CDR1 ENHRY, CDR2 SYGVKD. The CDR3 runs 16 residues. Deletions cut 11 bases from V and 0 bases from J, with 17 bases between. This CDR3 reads CASGGGTVSGANVLTF. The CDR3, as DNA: TGTGCCTCCGGAGGAGGGACCGTCTCTGGGGCCAACGTCCTGACTTTC.

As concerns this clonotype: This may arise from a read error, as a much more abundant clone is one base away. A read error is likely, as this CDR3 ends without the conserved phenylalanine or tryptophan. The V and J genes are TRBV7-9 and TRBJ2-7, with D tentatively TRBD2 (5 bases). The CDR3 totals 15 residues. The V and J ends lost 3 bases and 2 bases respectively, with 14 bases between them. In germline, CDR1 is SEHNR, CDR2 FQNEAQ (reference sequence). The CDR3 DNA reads TGTGCCAGCAGCTTTGGTCCCGTCGGGGCCTACGAGCAGTACTTA. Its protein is CASSFGPVGAYEQYL.

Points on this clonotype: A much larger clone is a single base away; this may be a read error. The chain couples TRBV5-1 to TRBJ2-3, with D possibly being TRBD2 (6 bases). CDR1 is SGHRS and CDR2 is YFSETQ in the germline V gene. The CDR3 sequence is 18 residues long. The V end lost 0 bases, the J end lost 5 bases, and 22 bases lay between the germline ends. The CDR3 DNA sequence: TGCGCCAGCAGCTTGGCGTATTTGGGGGACTTGACCCTAGATACGCAGTATTTT. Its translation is CASSLAYLGDLTLDTQYF. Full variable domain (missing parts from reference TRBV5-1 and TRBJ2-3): KAGVTQTPRYLIKTRGQQVTLSCSPISGHRSVSWYQQTPGQGLQFLFEYFSETQRNKGNFPGRFSGRQFSNSRSEMNVSTLELGDSALYLCASSLAYLGDLTLDTQYFGPGTRLTVL.

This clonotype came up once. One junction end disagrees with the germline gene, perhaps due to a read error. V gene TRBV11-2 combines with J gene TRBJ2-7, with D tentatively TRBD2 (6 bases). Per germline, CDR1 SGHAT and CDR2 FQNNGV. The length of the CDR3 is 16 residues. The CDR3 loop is CANSYGGRTSGSEQYF. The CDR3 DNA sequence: TGTGCCAACAGCTACGGTGGGAGGACCTCGGGAAGTGAGCAGTACTTC.

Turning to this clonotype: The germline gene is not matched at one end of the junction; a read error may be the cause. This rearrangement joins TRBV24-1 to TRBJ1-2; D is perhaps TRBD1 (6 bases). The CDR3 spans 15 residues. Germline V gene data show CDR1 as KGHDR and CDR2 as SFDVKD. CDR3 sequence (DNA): TGTGCTACCAGTGACTCCGACAGGCCTAACTATGGCTACACCTTC. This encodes CATSDSDRPNYGYTF.

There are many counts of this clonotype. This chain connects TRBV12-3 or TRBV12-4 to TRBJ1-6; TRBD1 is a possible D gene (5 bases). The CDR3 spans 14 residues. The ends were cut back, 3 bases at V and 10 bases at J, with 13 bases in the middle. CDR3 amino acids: CASSLWGGRSPLHF. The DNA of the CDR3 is TGTGCCAGCAGTTTGTGGGGGGGACGGTCACCCCTCCACTTT.

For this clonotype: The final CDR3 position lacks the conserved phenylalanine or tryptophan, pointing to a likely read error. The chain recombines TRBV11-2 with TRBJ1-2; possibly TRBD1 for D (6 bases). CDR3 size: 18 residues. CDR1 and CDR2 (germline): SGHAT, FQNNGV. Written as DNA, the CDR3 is TGTACCAGCAGCTTAGATTTGGGGTCGGCGGATTACAGGGATGGCTACACCTTA. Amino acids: CTSSLDLGSADYRDGYTL.

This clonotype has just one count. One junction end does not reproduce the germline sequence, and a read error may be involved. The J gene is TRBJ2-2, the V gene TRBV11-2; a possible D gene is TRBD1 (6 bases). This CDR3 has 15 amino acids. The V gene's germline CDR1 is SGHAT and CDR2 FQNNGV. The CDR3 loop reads CASSLEPGAHGEPFF. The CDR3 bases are TGTGCAAGCAGCTTAGAACCAGGGGCGCACGGGGAGCCGTTTTTT.

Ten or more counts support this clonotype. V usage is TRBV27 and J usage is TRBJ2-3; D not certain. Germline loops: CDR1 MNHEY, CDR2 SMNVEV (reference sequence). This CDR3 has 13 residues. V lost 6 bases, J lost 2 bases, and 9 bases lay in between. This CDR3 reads CASSLTSTDTQYF. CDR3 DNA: TGTGCCAGCAGCCTAACTTCCACAGATACGCAGTATTTT.

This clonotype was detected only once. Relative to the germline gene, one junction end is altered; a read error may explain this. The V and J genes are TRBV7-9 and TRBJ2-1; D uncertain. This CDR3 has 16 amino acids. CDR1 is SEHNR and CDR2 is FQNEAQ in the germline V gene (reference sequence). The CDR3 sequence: CASSYPTVERYNEQIF. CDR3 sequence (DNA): TGTGCCAGCAGCTACCCCACAGTAGAGAGATACAATGAGCAGATCTTC.

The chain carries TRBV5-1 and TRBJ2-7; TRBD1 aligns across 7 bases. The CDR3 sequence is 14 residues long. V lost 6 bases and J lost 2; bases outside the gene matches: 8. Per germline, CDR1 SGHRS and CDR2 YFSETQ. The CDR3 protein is CASTSRDRPYEQYF. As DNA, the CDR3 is TGCGCCAGCACCTCCCGGGACAGACCCTACGAGCAGTACTTC.

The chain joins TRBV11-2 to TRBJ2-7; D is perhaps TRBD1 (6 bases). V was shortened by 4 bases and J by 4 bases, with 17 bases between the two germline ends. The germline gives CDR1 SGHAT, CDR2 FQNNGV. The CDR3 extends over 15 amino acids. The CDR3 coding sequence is TGTGCCAGCAGCTCTCATATGGGACATATTTACGAGCAGTACTTC. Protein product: CASSSHMGHIYEQYF.

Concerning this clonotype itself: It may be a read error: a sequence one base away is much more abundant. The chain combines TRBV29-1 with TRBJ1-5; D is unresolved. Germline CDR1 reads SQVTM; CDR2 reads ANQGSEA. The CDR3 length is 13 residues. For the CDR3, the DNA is TGCAACGCGCAGGTTACTTCTAATCAGCCCCAGCATTTT. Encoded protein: CNAQVTSNQPQHF.

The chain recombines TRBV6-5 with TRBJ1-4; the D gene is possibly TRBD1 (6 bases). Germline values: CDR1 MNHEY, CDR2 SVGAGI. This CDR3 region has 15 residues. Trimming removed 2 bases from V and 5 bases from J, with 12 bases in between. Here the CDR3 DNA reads TGTGCCAGCAGTTACGTTGGGAGGGGGAATGAAAAACTGTTTTTT. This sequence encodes CASSYVGRGNEKLFF.

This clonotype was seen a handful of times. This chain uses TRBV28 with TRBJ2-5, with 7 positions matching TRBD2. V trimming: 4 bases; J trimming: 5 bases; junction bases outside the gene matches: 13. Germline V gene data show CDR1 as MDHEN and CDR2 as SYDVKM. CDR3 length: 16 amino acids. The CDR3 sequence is CASSSQTGLVRETQYF. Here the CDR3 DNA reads TGTGCCAGCAGTTCACAAACCGGACTAGTCCGGGAGACCCAGTACTTC.

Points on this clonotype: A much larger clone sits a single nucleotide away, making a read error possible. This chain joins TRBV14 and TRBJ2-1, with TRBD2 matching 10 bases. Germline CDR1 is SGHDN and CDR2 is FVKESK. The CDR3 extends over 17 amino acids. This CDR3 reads CASSPRGLAVFYNEQLF. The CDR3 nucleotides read TGTGCCAGCAGCCCGCGAGGACTAGCGGTATTCTACAATGAGCAGCTCTTC.